One and the same sample provided the 24 T cell receptor beta chains below, sequenced in a study of OX40 agonist ivuxolimab in advanced cancers. Clones were read by immunoSEQ multiplex PCR, and TCRdb kept only the in-frame ones, dropping some. The sample carries approximately 70,000 clones, more than 80% recorded once. The source was CD4+ or CD8+ T cells sorted from blood, collected in a trial of the OX40 agonist ivuxolimab. The receptors were sampled from an adult with an advanced solid tumor such as melanoma, head and neck, liver or kidney cancer.

The rearrangement links TRBV7-2 to TRBJ2-3; D is tentatively TRBD1 or TRBD2 (5 bases each). The V end lost 8 bases, the J end lost 5 bases, and 17 bases lay between the germline ends. Per the germline V gene, CDR1 is SGHTA and CDR2 is FQGNSA. This CDR3 spans 14 amino acids. The CDR3 nucleotides are TGTGCCAGCTCTCGGGGACCACAGGAAGATACGCAGTATTTT. This codes for CASSRGPQEDTQYF.

This chain connects TRBV5-6 to TRBJ1-1, with D unresolved. From germline, CDR1 is SGHDT and CDR2 YYEEEE. The CDR3 is 15 residues long. Between the trimmed V and J ends, which lost 3 bases and 0 bases, there was a span of 12 bases. The CDR3 spells CASSSRVVLNTEAFF. CDR3 sequence (DNA): TGTGCCAGCAGCTCAAGGGTGGTCCTGAACACTGAAGCTTTCTTT.

The V call is TRBV2, the J call TRBJ1-3; D call uncertain. The CDR3 is 15 residues long. Germline loops: CDR1 SNHLY, CDR2 FYNNEI. Trimming left V 3 bases short and J 3 bases short, with 12 bases between. The DNA of the CDR3 is TGTGCCAGCAGTGACGGGAATGGGTTTGGAAACACCATATATTTT. This encodes CASSDGNGFGNTIYF.

The chain couples TRBV6-5 to TRBJ2-2, with TRBD1 identical over 7 bases. This CDR3 contains 15 residues. V lost 6 bases, J lost 2 bases, and 6 bases stayed unmatched. Looked up from germline, CDR1 is MNHEY and CDR2 is SVGAGI. DNA for the CDR3: TGTGCCAGCAGGAGGGGGCTACTTAACACCGGGGAGCTGTTTTTT. It translates to CASRRGLLNTGELFF.

This rearrangement joins TRBV7-3 to TRBJ2-5, with 13 bases lining up with TRBD2. Germline loops: CDR1 SGHTA, CDR2 FQGTGA. The length of the CDR3 is 15 residues. The J segment lost 4 bases and the V segment lost 5 bases, leaving 4 bases of the junction unmatched. CDR3 region: CASSQTSGGLETQYF. The CDR3, as DNA: TGTGCCAGCAGCCAGACTAGCGGGGGGTTAGAGACCCAGTACTTC.

The V and J genes are TRBV28 and TRBJ2-3, with TRBD2 identical over 12 bases. The CDR3 spans 17 residues. The germline gives CDR1 MDHEN, CDR2 SYDVKM. V lost 6 bases, J lost 2 bases, and 9 bases stayed unmatched. CDR3 sequence: CASSPLAGGTHTDTQYF. CDR3 coding DNA: TGTGCCAGCAGCCCACTAGCGGGAGGCACACACACAGATACGCAGTATTTT.

J is TRBJ1-6 and V is TRBV10-3; D call uncertain. CDR3 length: 13 residues. V was shortened by 7 bases and J by 6 bases, with 10 bases between the two germline ends. Germline V gene lookup returns CDR1 ENHRY and CDR2 SYGVKD. The CDR3 nucleotides are TGTGCCATCACAACAGAAACTAATTCACCCCTCCACTTT. Translation gives CAITTETNSPLHF.

The gene calls are TRBV2 and TRBJ2-7; TRBD1 agrees at 7 bases. Germline CDR1 is SNHLY and CDR2 is FYNNEI. The V segment lost 5 bases and the J segment 2 bases; nucleotides outside the gene matches: 9. The CDR3 runs to 15 residues. For the CDR3, the DNA is TGTGCCAGCAGTCAGGGGGATCCGAAGACCTACGAGCAGTACTTC. Protein sequence: CASSQGDPKTYEQYF.

With regard to this clone: The DNA is left out, because the CDR3 cannot be placed on it with certainty; the CDR3 is given as TCRdb lists it. The rearrangement joins TRBV21-1 to TRBJ1-5. TRBV21-1 constitutes a pseudogene. The CDR3 sequence runs 17 residues, both termini included. CDR3 protein: CASSKVGGGAPGQPQHF.

J is TRBJ2-7 and V is TRBV19; the D gene is possibly TRBD1 (6 bases). CDR3 length: 14 amino acids. In germline, CDR1 is LNHDA, CDR2 SQIVND (reference sequence). Trimming cost V 3 bases and J 2 bases, with 11 bases left between them. The DNA for the CDR3 is TGTGCCAGTAGTATTTTGGGGGCGACCTACGAGCAGTACTTC. It translates to CASSILGATYEQYF.

The V call is TRBV11-1, the J call TRBJ1-1; tentatively, D is TRBD1 (6 bases). The germline V and J ends were trimmed by 5 bases and 5 bases, with 12 bases remaining between them. Germline CDR1 and CDR2: SGHAT and FQDESV (reference sequence). The CDR3 is made up of 13 amino acids. The CDR3 bases are TGTGCCAGCAGCACCAACAGGGCTACTGAAGCTTTCTTT. Amino acid sequence: CASSTNRATEAFF.

This chain connects TRBV6-6 to TRBJ1-2; D is possibly TRBD1 (5 bases). This CDR3 is built from 14 residues. V was clipped by 10 bases and J by 3 bases, with 18 bases between them. From germline, CDR1 is MNHNY and CDR2 SVGAGI (reference sequence). In nucleotides, the CDR3 is TGTGCCATCCTCGGGACTTCTCGCCACTATGGCTACACCTTC. Amino acids: CAILGTSRHYGYTF.

The chain has TRBV5-6 and TRBJ2-5, with D perhaps matching TRBD1 (7 bases). The CDR3 spans 14 residues. V dropped 3 bases and J dropped 1 base, with 10 bases sitting between them. Germline assignment: CDR1 SGHDT and CDR2 YYEEEE. This CDR3 reads CASSWGDSQETQYF. CDR3 nucleotide sequence: TGTGCCAGCAGCTGGGGGGACAGCCAAGAGACCCAGTACTTC.

V is TRBV7-9 and J is TRBJ2-7; 9 bases match TRBD2. V shed 5 bases, J shed 2 bases, and the junction held 7 bases outside the gene matches. The CDR3 runs 15 residues. Germline loops: CDR1 SEHNR, CDR2 FQNEAQ (reference sequence). This CDR3 is CASSPVAGEPYEQYF. The CDR3 bases are TGTGCCAGCAGCCCTGTAGCGGGAGAGCCCTACGAGCAGTACTTC.

The chain joins TRBV5-6 to TRBJ2-1; D perhaps matches TRBD1 (5 bases). V was trimmed by 5 bases and J by 2 bases, leaving 11 bases between them. The CDR3 runs 14 residues. Germline V gene data show CDR1 as SGHDT and CDR2 as YYEEEE. CDR3 sequence (DNA): TGTGCCAGCAGGGGAAGGGGCCCCTACAATGAGCAGTTCTTC. It encodes CASRGRGPYNEQFF.

V and J are TRBV4-1 and TRBJ2-7; TRBD2 matches at 9 bases. Germline V gene lookup returns CDR1 MGHRA and CDR2 YSYEKL. Losses at the gene ends were 1 base for V and 5 bases for J; bases not matched to a gene: 6. This CDR3 comprises 15 residues. The CDR3 loop reads CASSQASGNLNEQYF. CDR3 sequence (DNA): TGCGCCAGCAGCCAAGCTAGCGGGAATCTGAACGAGCAGTACTTC.

This chain joins TRBV2 and TRBJ2-5; 10 positions match TRBD1. Germline V gene sequence: CDR1 SNHLY, CDR2 FYNNEI. The CDR3 loop spans 14 amino acids. After removal of 6 bases from V and 5 bases from J, the junction contained 6 bases not matched to a gene. DNA of the CDR3: TGTGCCAGCAGCCGGGACAGGGGCTGGGAGACCCAGTACTTC. This encodes CASSRDRGWETQYF. Full variable domain (missing parts from reference TRBV2 and TRBJ2-5): EPEVTQTPSHQVTQMGQEVILRCVPISNHLYFYWYRQILGQKVEFLVSFYNNEISEKSEIFDDQFSVERPDGSNFTLKIRSTKLEDSAMYFCASSRDRGWETQYFGPGTRLLVL.

This sequence joins TRBV19 and TRBJ1-3; D perhaps matches TRBD1 (5 bases). Trimming pared 5 bases from V and 4 bases from J, leaving 15 bases between. Germline loops: CDR1 LNHDA, CDR2 SQIVND (reference sequence). CDR3 size: 15 residues. The CDR3 nucleotides read TGTGCCAGTAGTCCCCAGGGAGTAGGCGGAAACACCATATATTTT. Protein: CASSPQGVGGNTIYF.

The rearrangement links TRBV5-6 to TRBJ2-2, with D unresolved. Between the trimmed V and J ends, which lost 4 bases and 4 bases, there was a span of 14 bases. Germline V gives CDR1 SGHDT, CDR2 YYEEEE. The CDR3 is made up of 15 amino acids. The CDR3 DNA is TGTGCCAGCAGCCAGATGGTAGGGCTCACCGGGGAGCTGTTTTTT. It specifies CASSQMVGLTGELFF.

This chain joins TRBV19 and TRBJ1-5; TRBD1 matches 7 bases. The CDR3 contains 15 residues. Germline CDR1 is LNHDA and CDR2 is SQIVND (reference sequence). Unmatched junction bases numbered 7, after V lost 8 bases and J lost 0 bases. CDR3 region: CASRDRDNSNQPQHF. CDR3 nucleotide sequence: TGTGCCAGTCGAGACAGGGACAATAGCAATCAGCCCCAGCATTTT. Combining the CDR3 with reference TRBV19 and TRBJ1-5 gives the whole variable domain DGGITQSPKYLFRKEGQNVTLSCEQNLNHDAMYWYRQDPGQGLRLIYYSQIVNDFQKGDIAEGYSVSREKKESFPLTVTSAQKNPTAFYLCASRDRDNSNQPQHFGDGTRLSIL.

This chain links TRBV28 with TRBJ1-2, with a weak D call TRBD1 (5 bases). Germline values: CDR1 MDHEN, CDR2 SYDVKM. The CDR3 spans 15 residues. V was trimmed by 5 bases and J by 6 bases, leaving 19 bases between them. As DNA, the CDR3 is TGTGCCAGCAGTACCATGGGGCCCGGATGGAATGGCTACACCTTC. Protein: CASSTMGPGWNGYTF.

The V call is TRBV6-5, the J call TRBJ1-1; D gene unclear. The germline V and J ends were trimmed by 0 bases and 4 bases, with 12 bases remaining between them. Germline V gene data show CDR1 as MNHEY and CDR2 as SVGAGI. This CDR3 region has 15 residues. The CDR3 reads CASSYSAGTGTEAFF. The CDR3 DNA is TGTGCCAGCAGTTACTCGGCGGGCACGGGCACTGAAGCTTTCTTT.

This chain connects TRBV4-1 to TRBJ2-5; D gene unclear. The germline V gene has CDR1 MGHRA and CDR2 YSYEKL. With 0 bases removed from V and 2 bases from J, the gap between germline ends came to 10 bases. The CDR3 consists of 15 residues. CDR3 nucleotides: TGCGCCAGCAGCCAAGAGAAGATGGGACAAGAGACCCAGTACTTC. Translation gives CASSQEKMGQETQYF.

V usage is TRBV15 and J usage is TRBJ1-1, with D perhaps matching TRBD1 (6 bases). V shed 0 bases and J shed 5 bases, with 16 bases lying between them. Per germline, CDR1 LNHNV and CDR2 YYDKDF (reference sequence). The CDR3 has 16 residues. DNA of the CDR3: TGTGCCACCAGCAGAGAAGGAGGGCGGGGGCTTACTGAAGCTTTCTTT. Translated: CATSREGGRGLTEAFF.